One TCR beta chain is described in this entry. Enrolled during active infection, Seattle patients were then followed longitudinally. As processed by the authors: Amplified reference gene primers provided the basis for estimating nucleated cell counts. Sequencing used immunoSEQ multiplex PCR; TCRdb keeps in-frame clones, though not all of them. The DNA was the basis for D and trimming; V, J and clone size are from that table. Of around 200,000 clones listed, 83% were seen once; the top ten hold 1.3%. This sample is drawn from a study of blood T cell repertoires in COVID-19. Study context: Both acute and convalescent COVID-19 samples were obtained from the United States, Italy and Spain. T cells, B-cell-depleted T cells, or PBMCs provided the cDNA or gDNA that served as material.

Germline lookup yields CDR1 LGHNA and CDR2 YNFKEQ. V lost 0 bases, J lost 2 bases, and 8 bases lay in between. The CDR3 consists of 15 residues. J is TRBJ2-1 and V is TRBV4-2, with TRBD1 as a possible D gene (5 bases). Input material: peripheral blood. The receptor was isolated from a woman aged 25 to 39 with COVID-19, enrolled during active disease. Here the CDR3 reads CASSQDLDTYNEQFF. CDR3 nucleotide sequence: TGTGCCAGCAGCCAAGATCTGGACACCTACAATGAGCAGTTCTTC.